This T cell receptor beta chain was captured in a study of read filtering for tumor transcriptome and immune sequencing. Germline CDR1 MNHEY, CDR2 SVGEGT. V gave up 5 bases and J gave up 5 bases, with 9 bases separating them. The CDR3 extends over 12 amino acids. Points from the study as a whole: Even smaller IR-seq throughput identified most shared clonotypes.

This clonotype was found a few times. Its antigen is unidentified. From about 400 ng of RNA, a library with molecular barcoded alpha/delta and beta/gamma adaptors was made. TCRdb ran MiXCR on the reads and lists one entry per CDR3 protein. The table lists approximately 59,000 distinct CDR3 sequences, around 12% of them singletons, with 16% in the top ten. V is TRBV6-2 or TRBV6-3 and J is TRBJ1-1; tentative D call: TRBD1 (5 bases). Sequencing input: a population of CD138-negative cells sorted from bone marrow. This TCR was recovered from a donor over 35 with multiple myeloma. CDR3 region: CASSGTGTEAFF. The CDR3 DNA sequence: TGTGCCAGCAGTGGGACGGGTACTGAAGCTTTCTTT.